One and the same sample provided the 27 T cell receptor beta chains below, sequenced in a study of cytomegalovirus exposure and HLA in healthy donors. In the PCR, 60 Vbeta and 13 Jbeta primers were used. Only in-frame clones appear in the TCRdb table, and some are missing; sequencing was by immunoSEQ multiplex PCR. Recorded for this sample: approximately 100,000 clones. Sequencing was done on a sample of PBMCs. These receptor sequences come from a man aged 45-65 years in good health and CMV-seronegative.

A word on this clone: Other DNA sequences in the same sample also yield this CDR3. J is TRBJ1-4 and V is TRBV19, with D unclear. There are 13 residues in the CDR3. The V and J ends lost 3 bases and 5 bases respectively, with 7 bases between them. The germline gives CDR1 LNHDA, CDR2 SQIVND (reference sequence). The CDR3 DNA reads TGTGCCAGTAGTATTTCAGTAAATGAAAAACTGTTTTTT. The encoded protein is CASSISVNEKLFF.

CDR3: CASSLFRWRGTLGYTF. DNA for the CDR3: TGTGCCAGCAGCTTATTTAGGTGGCGGGGTACCCTTGGCTACACCTTC. The chain uses TRBV7-9 and TRBJ1-2; no definite D call. This CDR3 comprises 16 residues. Trimming removed 2 bases from V and 7 bases from J, with 20 bases in between. The germline gives CDR1 SEHNR, CDR2 FQNEAQ (reference sequence).

CDR3 sequence: CASSLRQANAYEQYF. The CDR3 DNA reads as TGTGCCAGCAGCTTGAGACAGGCGAACGCCTACGAGCAGTACTTC. The chain combines TRBV11-1 with TRBJ2-7; D perhaps matches TRBD1 (6 bases). The V end was cut by 3 bases, the J end by 2 bases, with 14 bases between. The CDR3 has 15 residues. In germline, CDR1 is SGHAT, CDR2 FQDESV (reference sequence).

V is TRBV4-1 and J is TRBJ2-3; 10 nucleotides match TRBD1. V shed 1 base and J 5 bases; nucleotides not matched to a gene: 6. Germline CDR1 and CDR2: MGHRA and YSYEKL. The CDR3 spans 16 residues. The CDR3 loop is CASSQGTGGNIDTQYF. DNA for the CDR3: TGCGCCAGCAGCCAAGGGACAGGGGGAAATATAGATACGCAGTATTTT.

V usage is TRBV4-3 and J usage is TRBJ1-1; D is perhaps TRBD1 (6 bases). Per germline, CDR1 LGHNA and CDR2 YSLEER. CDR3 length: 17 residues. Trimming left V 5 bases short and J 1 base short, with 20 bases between. The CDR3 sequence: CASSTVVRDTKNTEAFF. The DNA for the CDR3 is TGCGCCAGCAGCACCGTCGTACGGGACACCAAGAACACTGAAGCTTTCTTT.

V usage is TRBV7-9 and J usage is TRBJ2-3; 10 bases map to TRBD2. Looked up from germline, CDR1 is SEHNR and CDR2 is FQNEAQ (reference sequence). The CDR3 sequence is 16 residues long. J was trimmed by 8 bases and V by 5 bases; bases with no gene match: 13. CDR3 region: CASSPLLSGGLATQYF. The CDR3 DNA sequence: TGTGCCAGCAGCCCTCTCCTTAGCGGGGGGTTGGCTACGCAGTATTTT.

V is TRBV30 and J is TRBJ2-3; TRBD2 agrees at 8 bases. The CDR3 has 18 amino acids. Germline CDR1 GTSNPN, CDR2 SVGIG (reference sequence). Trimming at V came to 0 bases and at J to 4 bases, leaving 15 bases not matched to a gene. This chain's CDR3 is CAWSVPVSASGYADTQYF. The CDR3 region has the DNA TGTGCCTGGAGTGTACCCGTCTCCGCTAGCGGGTATGCAGATACGCAGTATTTT.

V is TRBV19 and J is TRBJ1-1; D is unresolved. This CDR3 contains 13 residues. V was clipped by 5 bases and J by 4 bases, with 11 bases between them. Germline values: CDR1 LNHDA, CDR2 SQIVND (reference sequence). CDR3 bases: TGTGCCAGTAGTGCCCTAGTAAGCACTGAAGCTTTCTTT. Its translation: CASSALVSTEAFF. The full variable domain, completed using reference TRBV19 and TRBJ1-1, is DGGITQSPKYLFRKEGQNVTLSCEQNLNHDAMYWYRQDPGQGLRLIYYSQIVNDFQKGDIAEGYSVSREKKESFPLTVTSAQKNPTAFYLCASSALVSTEAFFGQGTRLTVV.

The rearrangement uses TRBV9 and TRBJ1-2; 9 bases map to TRBD1. V trimming: 0 bases; J trimming: 3 bases; junction bases outside the gene matches: 3. CDR1 is SGDLS, CDR2 YYNGEE, per germline. The CDR3 is made up of 15 amino acids. The CDR3 loop reads CASSVGQGGYYGYTF. CDR3 DNA: TGTGCCAGCAGCGTAGGACAGGGGGGTTACTATGGCTACACCTTC.

V gene TRBV4-3 combines with J gene TRBJ1-6; a possible D gene is TRBD1 (5 bases). V lost 0 bases to trimming and J lost 8 bases, with 11 bases between them. CDR1 and CDR2 (germline): LGHNA, YSLEER. CDR3 length equals 15 residues. CDR3 residues: CASSQESWGHSPLHF. Here the CDR3 DNA reads TGCGCCAGCAGCCAAGAGAGCTGGGGCCATTCACCCCTCCACTTT.

For the CDR3, the DNA is TGTGCCAGCAGTGAAGTTTATTCTCCGGGGGGCTACACCTTC. It encodes CASSEVYSPGGYTF. The chain is built from TRBV25-1 and TRBJ1-2; the D is unclear. The V gene's germline CDR1 is MGHDK and CDR2 SYGVNS. The CDR3 runs to 14 residues. Between the trimmed V and J ends, which lost 2 bases and 8 bases, there was a span of 15 bases.

This chain uses TRBV4-1 with TRBJ1-2; TRBD1 matches 7 bases. V gave up 1 base and J gave up 4 bases; unmatched junction bases: 9. Looked up from germline, CDR1 is MGHRA and CDR2 is YSYEKL. The CDR3 contains 16 residues. The CDR3 here is CASSQVFEGAGYGYTF. CDR3 nucleotide sequence: TGCGCCAGCAGCCAAGTATTTGAGGGGGCTGGCTATGGCTACACCTTC.

The chain joins TRBV11-3 to TRBJ2-4; D may be TRBD1 (5 bases). This CDR3 has 14 residues. Trimming shortened V by 5 bases and J by 6 bases, and 14 bases separated the two germline ends. Germline lookup yields CDR1 SGHNT and CDR2 YENEEA. The CDR3 DNA is TGTGCCAGCAGCGCCGACAGAGCGATAAACATTCAGTACTTC. It yields the protein CASSADRAINIQYF.

The chain has TRBV5-1 and TRBJ1-3; D perhaps matches TRBD1 (5 bases). Trimming removed 0 bases from V and 0 bases from J, with 10 bases in between. Germline assignment: CDR1 SGHRS and CDR2 YFSETQ. The CDR3 extends over 16 amino acids. The chain's CDR3 is CASSLDRWDSGNTIYF. DNA for the CDR3: TGCGCCAGCAGCTTGGACAGGTGGGACTCTGGAAACACCATATATTTT.

This chain connects TRBV19 to TRBJ1-1, with TRBD1 identical over 12 bases. Germline CDR1 is LNHDA and CDR2 is SQIVND (reference sequence). This CDR3 spans 14 amino acids. V lost 5 bases, J lost 11 bases, and 9 bases stayed unmatched. The DNA of the CDR3 is TGTGCCAGTAGTGCCGGGACAGGGGGCCTATTGGCTTTCTTT. This encodes CASSAGTGGLLAFF.

V gene TRBV7-9 combines with J gene TRBJ2-7; D is unresolved. The V and J ends lost 3 bases and 5 bases respectively, with 8 bases between them. The CDR3 length is 12 residues. In germline, CDR1 is SEHNR, CDR2 FQNEAQ (reference sequence). CDR3 coding DNA: TGTGCCAGCAGCTTTCAGTTCGACGAGCAGTACTTC. It codes for CASSFQFDEQYF. Complete variable domain (other parts from reference TRBV7-9 and TRBJ2-7): DTGVSQNPRHKITKRGQNVTFRCDPISEHNRLYWYRQTLGQGPEFLTYFQNEAQLEKSRLLSDRFSAERPKGSFSTLEIQRTEQGDSAMYLCASSFQFDEQYFGPGTRLTVT.

J is TRBJ2-7 and V is TRBV7-9, with D possibly TRBD1 on 5 matching bases. This CDR3 contains 13 residues. CDR1 is SEHNR, CDR2 FQNEAQ, per germline (reference sequence). V lost 7 bases to trimming and J lost 4 bases, with 14 bases between them. The CDR3 nucleotides read TGTGCCAGCACCCAAGACAGTTGGTACGAGCAGTACTTC. As protein: CASTQDSWYEQYF.

The chain links TRBV7-2 to TRBJ1-2, with 10 bases fitting TRBD1. CDR1 and CDR2 from the germline V gene are SGHTA and FQGNSA. After removal of 6 bases from V and 8 bases from J, the junction contained 6 bases not matched to a gene. This CDR3 contains 13 residues. The CDR3 region has the DNA TGTGCCAGCAGTCTCGGGACAGGGGTGGGCTACACCTTC. This gives the protein CASSLGTGVGYTF.

CDR3 DNA: TGTGCCAGCAGTTGGGGGGGGGCTGAGAAAAACATTCAGTACTTC. Translated: CASSWGGAEKNIQYF. The chain recombines TRBV6-6 with TRBJ2-4, with a tentative D call TRBD2 (7 bases). Germline V gives CDR1 MNHNY, CDR2 SVGAGI (reference sequence). The CDR3 length is 15 residues. Trimming shortened V by 4 bases and J by 4 bases, and 14 bases separated the two germline ends.

This sequence joins TRBV18 and TRBJ1-1; 7 bases are a match to TRBD1. The V segment lost 3 bases and the J segment 0 bases; nucleotides outside the gene matches: 7. The CDR3 loop spans 16 amino acids. Germline V gives CDR1 KGHSH, CDR2 LQKENI. The CDR3: CASSPGQVDMNTEAFF. The CDR3, as DNA: TGTGCCAGCTCACCTGGACAGGTTGATATGAACACTGAAGCTTTCTTT.

The gene calls are TRBV5-1 and TRBJ2-7, with D unclear. With 1 base removed from V and 0 bases from J, the gap between germline ends came to 11 bases. Germline V gives CDR1 SGHRS, CDR2 YFSETQ. This CDR3 region has 15 residues. The CDR3 nucleotides read TGCGCCAGCAGCTTGTCGGCAGGATCCTCCTACGAGCAGTACTTC. It is translated as CASSLSAGSSYEQYF.

The rearrangement uses TRBV4-1 and TRBJ2-7; TRBD2 is a possible D gene (5 bases). V lost 0 bases and J 3 bases, leaving 15 bases between the germline ends. The CDR3 contains 16 residues. Germline CDR1 is MGHRA and CDR2 is YSYEKL. CDR3 amino acids: CASSQDAWPRDYEQYF. CDR3 DNA sequence: TGCGCCAGCAGCCAAGATGCATGGCCGAGGGACTACGAGCAGTACTTC.

V usage is TRBV6-5 and J usage is TRBJ1-1, with 8 bases fitting TRBD1. V gave up 4 bases and J gave up 4 bases; unmatched junction bases: 2. Per germline, CDR1 MNHEY and CDR2 SVGAGI. The CDR3 is 13 amino acids. This CDR3 is CASSLQGVTEAFF. In nucleotides, the CDR3 is TGTGCCAGCAGTTTACAGGGGGTCACTGAAGCTTTCTTT.

The chain links TRBV4-2 to TRBJ2-2, with a tentative D call TRBD2 (6 bases). This CDR3 contains 14 residues. Per the germline V gene, CDR1 is LGHNA and CDR2 is YNFKEQ. V lost 0 bases and J lost 8, with 10 bases in between. For the CDR3, the DNA is TGTGCCAGCAGCCAAGACGGGGGATCAGGGGAGCTGTTTTTT. The encoded protein is CASSQDGGSGELFF.

This chain uses TRBV9 with TRBJ2-1; maybe TRBD1 (6 bases). V was cut by 4 bases and J by 2 bases, with 16 bases left in between. This CDR3 has 16 amino acids. CDR1 SGDLS and CDR2 YYNGEE come from the germline V gene. CDR3 DNA: TGTGCCAGCAGCACCCCCGGTGGGGGCGCCTACAATGAGCAGTTCTTC. This translates into CASSTPGGGAYNEQFF.

A word on this clone: The sample holds other DNA sequences that translate to the same CDR3. The chain joins TRBV30 to TRBJ1-5; D might be TRBD1 (6 bases). The V end was cut by 0 bases, the J end by 4 bases, with 7 bases between. This CDR3 contains 13 residues. CDR1 and CDR2 (germline): GTSNPN, SVGIG (reference sequence). For the CDR3, the DNA is TGTGCCTGGAGTGTAAGGGGGAATCAGCCCCAGCATTTT. Amino acids: CAWSVRGNQPQHF. The entire variable domain, with the rest obtained from reference TRBV30 and TRBJ1-5, is as follows: SQTIHQWPATLVQPVGSPLSLECTVEGTSNPNLYWYRQAAGRGLQLLFYSVGIGQISSEVPQNLSASRPQDRQFILSSKKLLLSDSGFYLCAWSVRGNQPQHFGDGTRLSIL.

This chain joins TRBV19 and TRBJ2-7; D not certain. V shed 6 bases and J shed 2 bases, with 11 bases lying between them. CDR1 is LNHDA, CDR2 SQIVND, per germline (reference sequence). The CDR3 consists of 13 residues. DNA of the CDR3: TGTGCCAGTAGCCCAGAACACACCTACGAGCAGTACTTC. Translating it yields CASSPEHTYEQYF.